The 23 T cell receptor beta chains reported below all come from one sample, sequenced in a study of T cells in Graves' hyperthyroidism and ophthalmopathy. Template material for amplifying TCR beta CDR3 regions consisted of RNA transcripts. An initial round of RT-PCR targeting the TCR CDR3 relied on the HTBI primer set. MiXCR, applied by TCRdb to the multiplex PCR reads, yields one record per CDR3 protein. The sample holds about 300,000 distinct CDR3 sequences, about 25% seen once. Source material: blood. These receptors were obtained from a man aged 35 to 55 with Graves' hyperthyroidism that later progressed to Graves' ophthalmopathy.

This chain joins TRBV20-1 and TRBJ2-2; D call uncertain. This CDR3 has 13 amino acids. Trimming shortened V by 3 bases and J by 6 bases, and 11 bases separated the two germline ends. The germline V gene encodes CDR1 DFQATT and CDR2 SNEGSKA (reference sequence). This CDR3 is CSARVEPSGELFF. CDR3 DNA sequence: TGCAGTGCTAGGGTGGAGCCGTCCGGGGAGCTGTTTTTT.

This clonotype was seen at least ten times. The rearrangement uses TRBV28 and TRBJ2-7; possibly TRBD2 for D (6 bases). The germline V gene encodes CDR1 MDHEN and CDR2 SYDVKM. The CDR3 is 15 amino acids. Trimming removed 6 bases from V and 5 bases from J, with 20 bases in between. The CDR3: CASSPGPGVGNEQYF. DNA for the CDR3: TGTGCCAGCAGCCCAGGTCCGGGGGTAGGTAACGAGCAGTACTTC.

This clonotype was seen ten or more times. The chain carries TRBV10-3 and TRBJ2-3; possible D gene TRBD2, 6 bases. This CDR3 region has 17 residues. Germline CDR1 ENHRY, CDR2 SYGVKD. Between the trimmed V and J ends, which lost 3 bases and 4 bases, there was a span of 20 bases. The CDR3 reads CAISDAGRIRTADTQYF. CDR3 bases: TGTGCCATCAGTGATGCGGGACGCATTAGGACGGCAGATACGCAGTATTTT.

Ten or more counts support this clonotype. The rearrangement uses TRBV2 and TRBJ1-2, with D uncertain. Trimming stripped 3 bases from V and 7 bases from J, with 21 bases between. Germline CDR1 SNHLY, CDR2 FYNNEI. The CDR3 extends over 16 amino acids. DNA for the CDR3: TGTGCCAGCAGTGACAAGCTAGGACCATTCGTATCTGGCTACACCTTC. This sequence encodes CASSDKLGPFVSGYTF.

This clonotype was observed at least ten times. The rearrangement uses TRBV9 and TRBJ1-1; possibly TRBD1 for D (5 bases). The CDR3 sequence is 15 residues long. Germline values: CDR1 SGDLS, CDR2 YYNGEE. Trimming left V 0 bases short and J 1 base short, with 10 bases between. The CDR3 loop reads CASSVESGQNTEAFF. The CDR3 bases are TGTGCCAGCAGCGTAGAATCAGGGCAGAACACTGAAGCTTTCTTT.

The chain is built from TRBV6-1 and TRBJ1-1; D is perhaps TRBD1 (6 bases). Trimming took 1 base from V and 0 from J, leaving 9 bases between them. The CDR3 sequence is 15 residues long. The germline gives CDR1 MNHNS, CDR2 SASEGT. CDR3 in amino acids: CASSEGDTMNTEAFF. CDR3 sequence (DNA): TGTGCCAGCAGTGAAGGGGACACGATGAACACTGAAGCTTTCTTT.

This clonotype was counted ten times or more. The gene calls are TRBV4-2 and TRBJ2-5, with D perhaps matching TRBD1 or TRBD2 (5 bases each). The CDR3 consists of 15 residues. V lost 1 base and J 4 bases, leaving 13 bases between the germline ends. Per germline, CDR1 LGHNA and CDR2 YNFKEQ. The CDR3 loop reads CASSQVTEGPETQYF. Written as DNA, the CDR3 is TGTGCCAGCAGCCAAGTGACAGAGGGCCCAGAGACCCAGTACTTC.

This clonotype came up many times. The chain combines TRBV24-1 with TRBJ1-2, with TRBD1 identical over 7 bases. The CDR3 length is 15 residues. Trimming removed 1 base from V and 2 bases from J; junction bases left unmatched: 3. Germline V CDR1 and CDR2: KGHDR, SFDVKD. CDR3 coding DNA: TGTGCCACCAGTGATTTCCCGACAGGGAACTATGGCTACACCTTC. Its translation: CATSDFPTGNYGYTF.

This chain joins TRBV6-1 and TRBJ1-6, with 8 bases matching TRBD1. Germline-derived CDR1 and CDR2 are MNHNS and SASEGT. J was trimmed by 5 bases and V by 6 bases; bases with no gene match: 15. The CDR3 runs 18 residues. The CDR3 DNA follows: TGTGCCAGCAGAGAATCTATACAACAGGGGGGCCATAATTCACCCCTCCACTTT. Translated: CASRESIQQGGHNSPLHF.

This clonotype came up many times. The rearrangement joins TRBV6-6 to TRBJ2-7; 12 bases line up with TRBD2. Germline assignment: CDR1 MNHNY and CDR2 SVGAGI (reference sequence). This CDR3 has 21 amino acids. Trimming took 6 bases from V and 4 from J; bases not matched to a gene: 25. The CDR3 sequence: CASRTDRGRLAGGSLVYEQYF. CDR3 nucleotides: TGTGCCAGCAGGACCGACAGGGGGCGGCTAGCGGGAGGGTCTCTCGTGTACGAGCAGTACTTC.

This clonotype was recorded many times. The chain carries TRBV2 and TRBJ1-1; no definite D call. The V gene's germline CDR1 is SNHLY and CDR2 FYNNEI. There are 15 residues in the CDR3. Trimming shortened V by 4 bases and J by 1 base, and 13 bases separated the two germline ends. CDR3: CASSALRPQNTEAFF. The CDR3 nucleotides read TGTGCCAGCAGTGCTCTCCGTCCACAGAACACTGAAGCTTTCTTT.

In its sample, this clonotype was seen many times. In nucleotides, the CDR3 is TGTGCCAGCTCACCATTGGACACACATCCCTATGGCTACACCTTC. Translating it yields CASSPLDTHPYGYTF. This chain uses TRBV18 with TRBJ1-2; TRBD1 might be the D (5 bases). Trimming shortened V by 2 bases and J by 4 bases, and 14 bases separated the two germline ends. Per the germline V gene, CDR1 is KGHSH and CDR2 is LQKENI. The CDR3 totals 15 residues.

This clonotype has at least ten counts. The chain uses TRBV27 and TRBJ2-2; D remains ambiguous. Germline V CDR1 and CDR2: MNHEY, SMNVEV (reference sequence). The CDR3 is made up of 15 amino acids. V lost 5 bases and J lost 4, with 14 bases in between. CDR3 nucleotide sequence: TGTGCCAGCAGTATACGACCTAGTAGCACCGGGGAGCTGTTTTTT. Protein sequence: CASSIRPSSTGELFF.

The chain recombines TRBV6-5 with TRBJ2-7; 10 nucleotides agree with TRBD1. The CDR3 is 14 residues long. The V and J ends lost 2 bases and 4 bases, in that order; junction bases with no gene match: 2. Germline CDR1 MNHEY, CDR2 SVGAGI. In DNA form, the CDR3 reads TGTGCCAGCAGTTACGACAGGGGGCAATACGAGCAGTACTTC. Encoded protein: CASSYDRGQYEQYF.

This clonotype was detected many times. The chain joins TRBV19 to TRBJ1-5, with 8 positions matching TRBD1. V lost 5 bases and J lost 5; bases outside the gene matches: 2. Germline V lookup: CDR1 LNHDA, CDR2 SQIVND (reference sequence). The CDR3 contains 13 residues. The CDR3 sequence is CASSVTGDQPQHF. CDR3 DNA sequence: TGTGCCAGTAGTGTGACAGGGGATCAGCCCCAGCATTTT.

This clonotype was observed many times. The chain employs TRBV29-1 and TRBJ2-5; 9 nucleotides line up with TRBD1. J gave up 5 bases and V 7 bases, and 5 bases lay outside the gene matches. The germline CDR1 and CDR2 sequences are SQVTM and ANQGSEA. The CDR3 is 12 residues long. The CDR3 sequence: CSAGTGYETQYF. CDR3 coding DNA: TGCAGCGCAGGGACAGGGTATGAGACCCAGTACTTC.

The genes are TRBV24-1 and TRBJ2-7; no reliable D call. Trimming shortened V by 8 bases and J by 4 bases, and 8 bases separated the two germline ends. CDR1 is KGHDR, CDR2 SFDVKD, per germline. The CDR3 is 11 amino acids. This CDR3 is CATKSIYEQYF. DNA for the CDR3: TGTGCCACCAAGTCCATTTACGAGCAGTACTTC.

Comment on this clonotype: A much bigger clone sits one base away, suggesting this may be a read error. The J gene is TRBJ1-6, the V gene TRBV12-3 or TRBV12-4; D gene uncertain. The CDR3 is 15 residues long. Trimming removed 8 bases at V and 0 bases at J, with 11 bases between. The CDR3: CASGNRGSYNSPLHF. The CDR3, as DNA: TGTGCCAGCGGTAACAGAGGCTCCTATAATTCACCCCTCCACTTT.

The chain employs TRBV20-1 and TRBJ2-1, with 8 bases fitting TRBD2. Germline CDR1 reads DFQATT; CDR2 reads SNEGSKA (reference sequence). Trimming took 0 bases from V and 2 from J; bases not matched to a gene: 12. The CDR3 runs 18 residues. The CDR3 DNA reads as TGCAGTGCTAGAGATCGAGCGGGGGTGGGTCATCCCTACAATGAGCAGTTCTTC. It translates to CSARDRAGVGHPYNEQFF.

Many counts were recorded for this clonotype. CDR3 in amino acids: CAWRVGAETQYF. In DNA, the CDR3 is TGTGCCTGGAGGGTTGGGGCAGAGACCCAGTACTTC. This sequence joins TRBV30 and TRBJ2-5; a possible D gene is TRBD1 (5 bases). The CDR3 runs to 12 residues. The germline V gene has CDR1 GTSNPN and CDR2 SVGIG (reference sequence). Between the trimmed V and J ends, which lost 3 bases and 4 bases, there was a span of 9 bases.

V gene TRBV30 combines with J gene TRBJ2-7, with TRBD2 matching over 8 bases. The germline V gene encodes CDR1 GTSNPN and CDR2 SVGIG (reference sequence). This CDR3 has 12 residues. Losses at the gene ends were 7 bases for V and 3 bases for J; bases not matched to a gene: 5. CDR3 amino acids: CAYLSGIYEQYF. CDR3 bases: TGTGCCTACCTTAGCGGGATCTACGAGCAGTACTTC.

V and J are TRBV7-2 and TRBJ2-1, with a possible D match to TRBD1 (5 bases). The CDR3 loop spans 14 amino acids. Germline lookup yields CDR1 SGHTA and CDR2 FQGNSA. Trimming pared 2 bases from V and 8 bases from J, leaving 13 bases between. The CDR3 coding sequence is TGTGCCAGCAGCTTACGTAATGGGGCGGATGAGCAGTTCTTC. It codes for CASSLRNGADEQFF.

This clonotype was observed at least ten times. This rearrangement joins TRBV27 to TRBJ1-2, with 7 bases identical to TRBD1. The V segment lost 8 bases and the J segment 4 bases; nucleotides outside the gene matches: 13. The germline V gene has CDR1 MNHEY and CDR2 SMNVEV (reference sequence). The CDR3 has 15 amino acids. CDR3 nucleotides: TGTGCCAGCGCGTTTCTGACAGGGAATCGCTATGGCTACACCTTC. Translated, it gives CASAFLTGNRYGYTF.